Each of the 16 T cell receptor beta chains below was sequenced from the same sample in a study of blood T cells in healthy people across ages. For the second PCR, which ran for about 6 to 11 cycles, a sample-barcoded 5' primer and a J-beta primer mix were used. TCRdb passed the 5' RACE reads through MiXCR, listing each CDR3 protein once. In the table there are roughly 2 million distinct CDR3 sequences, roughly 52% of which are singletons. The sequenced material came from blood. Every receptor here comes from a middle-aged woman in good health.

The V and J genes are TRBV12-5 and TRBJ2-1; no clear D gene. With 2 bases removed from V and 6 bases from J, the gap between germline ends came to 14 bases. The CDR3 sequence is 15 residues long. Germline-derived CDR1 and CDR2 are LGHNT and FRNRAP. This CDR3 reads CASGLTSRRGNEQFF. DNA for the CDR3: TGTGCTAGTGGTTTGACCTCCCGACGCGGCAATGAGCAGTTCTTC.

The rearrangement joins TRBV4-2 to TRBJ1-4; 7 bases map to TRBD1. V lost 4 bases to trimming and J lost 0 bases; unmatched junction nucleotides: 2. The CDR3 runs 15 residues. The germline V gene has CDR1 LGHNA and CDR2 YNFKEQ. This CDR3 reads CASSPTGSTNEKLFF. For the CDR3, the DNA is TGTGCCAGCAGCCCGACAGGGTCAACTAATGAAAAACTGTTTTTT.

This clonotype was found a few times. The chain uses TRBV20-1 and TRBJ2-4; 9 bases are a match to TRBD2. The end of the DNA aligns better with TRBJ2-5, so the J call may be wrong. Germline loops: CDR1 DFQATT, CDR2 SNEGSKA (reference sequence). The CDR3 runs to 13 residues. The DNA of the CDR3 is TGCAGTGCCACGACTAGCGGTCCAGGGACCCAGTACTTC. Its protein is CSATTSGPGTQYF.

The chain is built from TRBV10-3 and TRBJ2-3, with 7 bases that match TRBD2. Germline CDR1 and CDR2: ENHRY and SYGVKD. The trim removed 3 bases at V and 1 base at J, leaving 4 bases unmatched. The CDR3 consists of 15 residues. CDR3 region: CAISDGGGGTDTQYF. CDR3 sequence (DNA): TGTGCCATCAGTGACGGGGGAGGGGGCACAGATACGCAGTATTTT.

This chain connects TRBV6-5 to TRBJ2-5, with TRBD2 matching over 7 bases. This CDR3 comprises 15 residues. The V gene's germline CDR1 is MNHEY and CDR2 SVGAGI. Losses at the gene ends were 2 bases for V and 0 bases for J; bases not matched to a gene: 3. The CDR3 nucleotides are TGTGCCAGCAGTTACGGGGCGGGGGACCAAGAGACCCAGTACTTC. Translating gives CASSYGAGDQETQYF.

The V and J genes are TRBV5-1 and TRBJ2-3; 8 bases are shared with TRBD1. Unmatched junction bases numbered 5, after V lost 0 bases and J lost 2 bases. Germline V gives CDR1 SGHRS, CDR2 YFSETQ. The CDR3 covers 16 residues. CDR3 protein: CASSLGDRRFTDTQYF. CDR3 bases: TGCGCCAGCAGCTTGGGGGACAGGAGATTCACAGATACGCAGTATTTT.

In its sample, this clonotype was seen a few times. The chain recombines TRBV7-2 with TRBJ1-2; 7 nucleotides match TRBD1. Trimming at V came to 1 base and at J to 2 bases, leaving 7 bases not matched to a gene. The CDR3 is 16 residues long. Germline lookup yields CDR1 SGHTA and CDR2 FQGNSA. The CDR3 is CASSLDGTRGNYGYTF. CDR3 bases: TGTGCCAGCAGCTTAGATGGGACCAGGGGGAACTATGGCTACACCTTC.

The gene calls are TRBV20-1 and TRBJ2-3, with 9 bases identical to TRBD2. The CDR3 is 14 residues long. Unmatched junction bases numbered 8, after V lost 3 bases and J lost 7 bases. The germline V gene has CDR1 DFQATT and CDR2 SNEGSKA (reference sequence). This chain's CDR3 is CSASDLAGTNTQYF. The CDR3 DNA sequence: TGCAGTGCTAGCGATCTAGCGGGGACGAATACGCAGTATTTT.

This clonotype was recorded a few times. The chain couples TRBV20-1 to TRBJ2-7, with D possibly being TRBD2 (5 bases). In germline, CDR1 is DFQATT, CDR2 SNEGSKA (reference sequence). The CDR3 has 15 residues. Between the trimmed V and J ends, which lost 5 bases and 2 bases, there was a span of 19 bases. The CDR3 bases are TGCAGTGCTGCTTCTAGCCAGCACGGTCCCTACGAGCAGTACTTC. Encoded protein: CSAASSQHGPYEQYF.

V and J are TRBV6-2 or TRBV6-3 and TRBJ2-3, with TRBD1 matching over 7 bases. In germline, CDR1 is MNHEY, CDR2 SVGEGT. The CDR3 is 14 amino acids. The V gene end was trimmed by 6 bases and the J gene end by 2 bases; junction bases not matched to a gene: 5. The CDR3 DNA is TGTGCCAGCAGGACGGGACAGTCCACAGATACGCAGTATTTT. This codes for CASRTGQSTDTQYF.

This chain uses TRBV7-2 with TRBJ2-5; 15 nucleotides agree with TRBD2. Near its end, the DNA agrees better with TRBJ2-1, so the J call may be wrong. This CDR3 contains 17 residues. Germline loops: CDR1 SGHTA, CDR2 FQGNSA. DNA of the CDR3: TGTGCCAGCAGCTTCGGACTAGCGGGGGGGCGACAAGAGACCCAGTTCTTC. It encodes CASSFGLAGGRQETQFF.

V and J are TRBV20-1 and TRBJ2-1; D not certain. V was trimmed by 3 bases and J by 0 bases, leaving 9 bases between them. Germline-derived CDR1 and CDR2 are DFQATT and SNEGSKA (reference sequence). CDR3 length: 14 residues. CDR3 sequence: CSASERFSYNEQFF. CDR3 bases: TGCAGTGCTAGCGAGCGCTTCTCCTACAATGAGCAGTTCTTC.

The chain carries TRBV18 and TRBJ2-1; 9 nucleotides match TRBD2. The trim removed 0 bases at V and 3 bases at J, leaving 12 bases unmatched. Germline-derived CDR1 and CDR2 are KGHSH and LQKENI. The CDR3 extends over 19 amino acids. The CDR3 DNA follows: TGTGCCAGCTCACCACCGGGGCAATTCCTAGCGGGGAACTACAATGAGCAGTTCTTC. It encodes CASSPPGQFLAGNYNEQFF.

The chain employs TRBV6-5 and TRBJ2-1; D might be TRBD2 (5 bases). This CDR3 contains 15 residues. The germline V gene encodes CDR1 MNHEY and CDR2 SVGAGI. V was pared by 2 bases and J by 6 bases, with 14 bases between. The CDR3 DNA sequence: TGTGCCAGCAGTTACATCCCATCCGGAGGCAATGAGCAGTTCTTC. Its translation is CASSYIPSGGNEQFF.

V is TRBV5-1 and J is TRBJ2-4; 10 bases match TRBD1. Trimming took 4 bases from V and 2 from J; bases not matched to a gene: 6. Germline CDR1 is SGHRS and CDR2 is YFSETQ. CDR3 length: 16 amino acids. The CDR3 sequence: CASSTGQGDSKNIQYF. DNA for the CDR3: TGCGCCAGCAGCACTGGACAGGGGGATTCCAAAAACATTCAGTACTTC.

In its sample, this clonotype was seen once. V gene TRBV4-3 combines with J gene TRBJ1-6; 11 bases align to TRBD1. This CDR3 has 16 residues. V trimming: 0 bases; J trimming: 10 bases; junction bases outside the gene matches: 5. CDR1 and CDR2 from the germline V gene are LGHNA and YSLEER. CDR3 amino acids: CASSQDPGQGGSPLHF. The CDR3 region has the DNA TGCGCCAGCAGCCAAGACCCGGGACAGGGGGGATCACCCCTCCACTTT.